This passage covers 26 T cell receptor beta chains from one sample sequenced in a study of blood T cell repertoires in COVID-19. Repertoires were generated with immunoSEQ multiplex PCR, while TCRdb's copy carries only in-frame clones and drops some. Of roughly 380,000 clones in the sample, 87% were seen once. The sequenced sample consisted of PBMCs or T cells enriched from blood (not recorded which). These receptors were taken from a woman aged 25 to 39 who had recovered from COVID-19.

This clone has just one count. This rearrangement joins TRBV6-4 to TRBJ1-1; 9 bases match TRBD1. The germline gives CDR1 MRHNA, CDR2 SNTAGT. Trimming cost V 6 bases and J 5 bases; bases outside gene matches: 7. This CDR3 is 14 amino acids long. CDR3 coding DNA: TGTGCCAGCAGGATACAGGGGGCGTCGACTGAAGCTTTCTTT. Protein product: CASRIQGASTEAFF.

The chain's CDR3 is CASSMGTGSYGYTF. In DNA, the CDR3 is TGTGCCAGCAGTATGGGGACAGGGAGTTATGGCTACACCTTC. The rearrangement joins TRBV6-4 to TRBJ1-2; 9 bases map to TRBD1. The CDR3 runs 14 residues. J lost 5 bases, V lost 5 bases, and 6 bases had no gene match. CDR1 and CDR2 (germline): MRHNA, SNTAGT.

The chain combines TRBV5-1 with TRBJ2-7, with 11 bases matching TRBD1. The CDR3 is made up of 16 amino acids. The germline CDR1 and CDR2 sequences are SGHRS and YFSETQ. V was pared by 4 bases and J by 4 bases, with 10 bases of the junction left unmatched. CDR3 in DNA: TGCGCCAGCAGCCCCTGGAACGGACAGGGGGCTTACGAGCAGTACTTC. Amino acid sequence: CASSPWNGQGAYEQYF.

The chain is built from TRBV9 and TRBJ2-3, with D perhaps TRBD2 (6 bases). This CDR3 comprises 16 residues. With 3 bases removed from V and 2 bases from J, the gap between germline ends came to 16 bases. Germline lookup yields CDR1 SGDLS and CDR2 YYNGEE. This CDR3 is CASSAQLGGTTDTQYF. CDR3 sequence (DNA): TGTGCCAGCAGCGCCCAATTGGGGGGAACCACAGATACGCAGTATTTT.

The rearrangement uses TRBV3-1 (or the pseudogene TRBV3-2) and TRBJ1-1; 9 bases match TRBD1. This CDR3 has 12 residues. J was trimmed by 10 bases and V by 2 bases; bases with no gene match: 2. In germline, CDR1 is LGHDT, CDR2 YNNKEL (reference sequence). The CDR3 loop is CASSQLDRGAFF. For the CDR3, the DNA is TGTGCCAGCAGCCAATTGGACAGGGGAGCTTTCTTT.

This sequence joins TRBV28 and TRBJ1-5, with D possibly being TRBD1 (6 bases). The CDR3 consists of 15 residues. The V and J ends lost 0 bases and 5 bases respectively, with 11 bases between them. Germline CDR1 and CDR2: MDHEN and SYDVKM. In nucleotides, the CDR3 is TGTGCCAGCAGTTTATGGGACAGAAGTTATCAGCCCCAGCATTTT. Protein sequence: CASSLWDRSYQPQHF.

The chain couples TRBV3-1 (or the pseudogene TRBV3-2) to TRBJ2-1; 8 bases agree with TRBD1. CDR3 size: 16 residues. Unmatched junction bases numbered 10, after V lost 0 bases and J lost 9 bases. Germline CDR1 is LGHDT and CDR2 is YNNKEL (reference sequence). CDR3 sequence: CASSQEGTGGQSEQFF. CDR3 in DNA: TGTGCCAGCAGCCAAGAAGGTACAGGGGGACAATCTGAGCAGTTCTTC.

The chain combines TRBV14 with TRBJ1-4; D not resolved. Germline V gene data show CDR1 as SGHDN and CDR2 as FVKESK. This CDR3 comprises 15 residues. With 0 bases removed from V and 0 bases from J, the gap between germline ends came to 5 bases. CDR3 in amino acids: CASSQDQSTNEKLFF. CDR3 DNA sequence: TGTGCCAGCAGCCAAGACCAGTCAACTAATGAAAAACTGTTTTTT.

The chain combines TRBV6-1 with TRBJ1-2; 8 bases align to TRBD1. This CDR3 region has 14 residues. The J segment lost 5 bases and the V segment lost 2 bases, leaving 4 bases of the junction unmatched. Germline V CDR1 and CDR2: MNHNS, SASEGT. The CDR3 sequence is CASSEQGAIYGYTF. DNA for the CDR3: TGTGCCAGCAGTGAACAGGGGGCAATTTATGGCTACACCTTC.

The chain is built from TRBV19 and TRBJ1-4; D gene ambiguous. V lost 3 bases and J 5 bases, leaving 16 bases between the germline ends. The CDR3 sequence is 16 residues long. CDR1 LNHDA and CDR2 SQIVND come from the germline V gene (reference sequence). This chain's CDR3 is CASSIGGSSLNEKLFF. For the CDR3, the DNA is TGTGCCAGTAGTATCGGAGGTTCGAGCTTGAATGAAAAACTGTTTTTT.

The rearrangement links TRBV5-8 to TRBJ1-1, with 8 bases identical to TRBD1. Looked up from germline, CDR1 is SGHTS and CDR2 is YDEGEE. The CDR3 extends over 14 amino acids. V lost 0 bases, J lost 7 bases, and 5 bases stayed unmatched. The CDR3 coding sequence is TGTGCCAGCAGCTTGGACAGGGGGGGACTTGAAGCTTTCTTT. It specifies CASSLDRGGLEAFF.

The gene calls are TRBV4-2 and TRBJ1-6; D is unresolved. The V gene's germline CDR1 is LGHNA and CDR2 YNFKEQ. Trimming removed 0 bases at V and 0 bases at J, with 12 bases between. The CDR3 runs to 18 residues. CDR3 region: CASSQEVAASSYNSPLHF. CDR3 coding DNA: TGTGCCAGCAGCCAAGAAGTAGCAGCCAGCTCCTATAATTCACCCCTCCACTTT.

The CDR3 DNA is TGTGCCAGCAGCTACCCCGGGGGAGCCTCAACTAATGAAAAACTGTTTTTT. The encoded protein is CASSYPGGASTNEKLFF. The J gene is TRBJ1-4, the V gene TRBV2, with D maybe TRBD1 (5 bases). V gave up 6 bases and J gave up 0 bases, with 17 bases separating them. This CDR3 has 17 amino acids. Germline V gene data show CDR1 as SNHLY and CDR2 as FYNNEI.

The gene calls are TRBV6-5 and TRBJ1-1; D uncertain. V dropped 6 bases and J dropped 1 base, with 9 bases sitting between them. The CDR3 extends over 13 amino acids. The germline V gene has CDR1 MNHEY and CDR2 SVGAGI. The CDR3 DNA is TGTGCCAGCAGGGGAGGGCAGAACACTGAAGCTTTCTTT. Amino acids: CASRGGQNTEAFF.

The gene calls are TRBV7-2 and TRBJ2-7; 8 bases line up with TRBD1. This CDR3 has 13 residues. In germline, CDR1 is SGHTA, CDR2 FQGNSA. V shed 5 bases, J shed 6 bases, and the junction held 6 bases outside the gene matches. The CDR3 DNA reads as TGTGCCAGCAGCATCGACAGGGGTGGCGAGCAGTACTTC. Its protein is CASSIDRGGEQYF.

V gene TRBV27 combines with J gene TRBJ1-5, with a weak D call TRBD1 (5 bases). The V gene lost 6 bases and the J gene lost 4 bases, with 16 bases spanning the gap. The CDR3 spans 15 residues. Germline V gene data show CDR1 as MNHEY and CDR2 as SMNVEV (reference sequence). CDR3 in amino acids: CASRLVGDSNQPQHF. DNA for the CDR3: TGTGCCAGCAGGTTGGTGGGTGACAGTAATCAGCCCCAGCATTTT.

This sequence joins TRBV6-2 or TRBV6-3 and TRBJ1-2, with a possible D match to TRBD1 (6 bases). Germline CDR1 MNHEY, CDR2 SVGEGT. The length of the CDR3 is 15 residues. Trimming took off 2 bases at V and 3 bases at J, with 13 bases between the two ends. The CDR3 loop reads CASSYPPGQDYGYTF. CDR3 DNA sequence: TGTGCCAGCAGTTACCCTCCGGGACAAGACTATGGCTACACCTTC.

V gene TRBV28 combines with J gene TRBJ1-4; a weak D match, TRBD1 (5 bases). Germline-derived CDR1 and CDR2 are MDHEN and SYDVKM. The V end lost 7 bases, the J end lost 8 bases, and 17 bases lay between the germline ends. The CDR3 sequence is 14 residues long. The CDR3 loop reads CASTQSSGGEKLFF. The CDR3 DNA reads as TGTGCCAGCACCCAGAGTTCCGGGGGGGAAAAACTGTTTTTT.

This chain uses TRBV28 with TRBJ1-1; D ambiguous. Germline-derived CDR1 and CDR2 are MDHEN and SYDVKM. The CDR3 is 13 amino acids. Trimming took 3 bases from V and 5 from J, leaving 10 bases between them. As DNA, the CDR3 is TGTGCCAGCAGTTTCGTGGTCAGAACTGAAGCTTTCTTT. Protein sequence: CASSFVVRTEAFF.

The gene calls are TRBV2 and TRBJ1-1; the D gene is possibly TRBD1 (5 bases). The germline V and J ends were trimmed by 7 bases and 2 bases, with 14 bases remaining between them. There are 14 residues in the CDR3. Germline V lookup: CDR1 SNHLY, CDR2 FYNNEI. The chain's CDR3 is CASIGGESNTEAFF. In DNA, the CDR3 is TGTGCCAGCATCGGAGGGGAATCCAACACTGAAGCTTTCTTT.

V gene TRBV9 combines with J gene TRBJ1-2; tentatively, D is TRBD1 (5 bases). V was cut by 3 bases and J by 4 bases, with 22 bases left in between. The CDR3 extends over 17 amino acids. Germline V gene lookup returns CDR1 SGDLS and CDR2 YYNGEE. CDR3 in amino acids: CASSASGDAFIGYGYTF. The DNA for the CDR3 is TGTGCCAGCAGCGCCTCGGGGGACGCCTTTATCGGCTATGGCTACACCTTC.

This clone has only one observation. The chain recombines TRBV27 with TRBJ2-7; D is uncertain. This CDR3 spans 16 amino acids. Trimming took 5 bases from V and 0 from J, leaving 17 bases between them. Per germline, CDR1 MNHEY and CDR2 SMNVEV (reference sequence). As DNA, the CDR3 is TGTGCCAGCAGTCCGACCGGGTCCTCCACCTCCTACGAGCAGTACTTC. This sequence encodes CASSPTGSSTSYEQYF.

The rearrangement links TRBV2 to TRBJ2-7; 7 bases match TRBD1. The CDR3 has 14 amino acids. V shed 10 bases and J 2 bases; nucleotides not matched to a gene: 11. Germline V gene sequence: CDR1 SNHLY, CDR2 FYNNEI. CDR3: CATKRQGAAYEQYF. Written as DNA, the CDR3 is TGTGCCACGAAGAGACAGGGAGCGGCCTACGAGCAGTACTTC.

The rearrangement uses TRBV4-1 and TRBJ2-7, with 8 bases identical to TRBD1. The CDR3 loop spans 14 amino acids. Germline assignment: CDR1 MGHRA and CDR2 YSYEKL. V lost 4 bases and J lost 6; bases outside the gene matches: 8. CDR3 sequence reads: CASSLSSTGGEQYF. CDR3 coding DNA: TGCGCCAGCAGCCTATCCTCAACAGGGGGCGAGCAGTACTTC.

The table lists this clone with a few counts. The chain has TRBV27 and TRBJ1-1, with a possible D match to TRBD1 (6 bases). Trimming pared 3 bases from V and 7 bases from J, leaving 12 bases between. The germline V gene has CDR1 MNHEY and CDR2 SMNVEV (reference sequence). The CDR3 is made up of 13 amino acids. The CDR3 sequence is CASSLSGAGEAFF. The CDR3 bases are TGTGCCAGCAGTTTGTCAGGGGCCGGTGAAGCTTTCTTT.

On this clone: One end of the junction varies from germline; a read error may be responsible. V usage is TRBV3-1 (or the pseudogene TRBV3-2) and J usage is TRBJ1-4; 7 nucleotides line up with TRBD1. This CDR3 has 12 amino acids. Germline V lookup: CDR1 LGHDT, CDR2 YNNKEL (reference sequence). CDR3 sequence: CASSPADRDLHF. The CDR3 coding sequence is TGTGCCAGCAGCCCCGCAGACAGGGACCTACATTTT.